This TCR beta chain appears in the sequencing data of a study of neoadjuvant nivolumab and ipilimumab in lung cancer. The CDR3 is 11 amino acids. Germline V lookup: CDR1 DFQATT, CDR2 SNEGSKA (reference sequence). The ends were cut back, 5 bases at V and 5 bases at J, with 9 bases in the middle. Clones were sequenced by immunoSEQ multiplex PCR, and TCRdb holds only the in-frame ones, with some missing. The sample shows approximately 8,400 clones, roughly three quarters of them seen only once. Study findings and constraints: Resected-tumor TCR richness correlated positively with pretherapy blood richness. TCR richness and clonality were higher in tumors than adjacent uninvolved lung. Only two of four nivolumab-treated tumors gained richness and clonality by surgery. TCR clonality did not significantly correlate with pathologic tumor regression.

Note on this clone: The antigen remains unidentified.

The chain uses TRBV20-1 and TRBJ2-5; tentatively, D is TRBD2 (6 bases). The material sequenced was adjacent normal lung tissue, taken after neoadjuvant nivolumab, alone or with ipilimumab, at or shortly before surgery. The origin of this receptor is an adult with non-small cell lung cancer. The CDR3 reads CSALEGETQYF. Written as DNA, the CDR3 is TGCAGTGCTCTGGAGGGGGAGACCCAGTACTTC.